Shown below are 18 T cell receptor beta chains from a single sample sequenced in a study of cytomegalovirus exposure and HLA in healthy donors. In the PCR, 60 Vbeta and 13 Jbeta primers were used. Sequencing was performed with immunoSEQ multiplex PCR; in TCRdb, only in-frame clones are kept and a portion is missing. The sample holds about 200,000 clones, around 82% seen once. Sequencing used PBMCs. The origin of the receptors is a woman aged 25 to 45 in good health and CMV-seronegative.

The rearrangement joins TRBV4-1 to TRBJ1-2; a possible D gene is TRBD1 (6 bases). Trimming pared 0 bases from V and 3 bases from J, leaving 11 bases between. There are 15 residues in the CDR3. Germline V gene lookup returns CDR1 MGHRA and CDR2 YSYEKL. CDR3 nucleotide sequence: TGCGCCAGCAGCCAAGACCAAGGGGGTGACTATGGCTACACCTTC. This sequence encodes CASSQDQGGDYGYTF.

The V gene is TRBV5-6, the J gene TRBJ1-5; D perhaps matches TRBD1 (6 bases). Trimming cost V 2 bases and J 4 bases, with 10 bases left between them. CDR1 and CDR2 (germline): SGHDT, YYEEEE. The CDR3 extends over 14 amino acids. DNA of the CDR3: TGTGCCAGCAGCTTCGGACAGCGAAATCAGCCCCAGCATTTT. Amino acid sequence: CASSFGQRNQPQHF.

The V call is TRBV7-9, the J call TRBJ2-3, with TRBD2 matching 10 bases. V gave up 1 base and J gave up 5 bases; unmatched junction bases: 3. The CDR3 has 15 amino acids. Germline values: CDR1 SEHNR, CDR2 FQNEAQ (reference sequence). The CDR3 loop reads CASSLVGTSEDTQYF. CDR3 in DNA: TGTGCCAGCAGCTTAGTTGGGACTAGCGAAGATACGCAGTATTTT. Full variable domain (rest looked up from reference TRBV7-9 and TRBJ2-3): DTGVSQNPRHKITKRGQNVTFRCDPISEHNRLYWYRQTLGQGPEFLTYFQNEAQLEKSRLLSDRFSAERPKGSFSTLEIQRTEQGDSAMYLCASSLVGTSEDTQYFGPGTRLTVL.

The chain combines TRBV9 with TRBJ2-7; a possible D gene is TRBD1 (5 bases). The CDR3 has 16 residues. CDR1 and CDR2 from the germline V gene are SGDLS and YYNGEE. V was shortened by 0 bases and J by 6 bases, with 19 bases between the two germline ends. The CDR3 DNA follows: TGTGCCAGCAGCGTAGCAGGGAACAATATCCTTCTCGAGCAGTACTTC. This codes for CASSVAGNNILLEQYF.

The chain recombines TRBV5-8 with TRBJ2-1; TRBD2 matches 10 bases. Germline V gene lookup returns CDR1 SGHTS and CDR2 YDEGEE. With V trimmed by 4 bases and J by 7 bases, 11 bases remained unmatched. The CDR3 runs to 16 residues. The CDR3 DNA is TGTGCCAGCAGCCTCGGACTAGCGGCCCCGGGGAATGAGCAGTTCTTC. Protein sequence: CASSLGLAAPGNEQFF. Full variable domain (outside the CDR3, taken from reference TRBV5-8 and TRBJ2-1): EAGVTQSPTHLIKTRGQQATLRCSPISGHTSVYWYQQALGLGLQFLLWYDEGEERNRGNFPPRFSGRQFPNYSSELNVNALELEDSALYLCASSLGLAAPGNEQFFGPGTRLTVL.

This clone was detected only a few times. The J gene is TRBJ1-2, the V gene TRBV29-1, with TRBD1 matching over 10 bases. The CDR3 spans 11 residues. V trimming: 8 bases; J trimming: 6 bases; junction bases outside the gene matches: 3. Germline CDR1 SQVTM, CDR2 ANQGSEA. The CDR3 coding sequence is TGCAGCTCCGGGACAGGGGATGGCTACACCTTC. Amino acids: CSSGTGDGYTF.

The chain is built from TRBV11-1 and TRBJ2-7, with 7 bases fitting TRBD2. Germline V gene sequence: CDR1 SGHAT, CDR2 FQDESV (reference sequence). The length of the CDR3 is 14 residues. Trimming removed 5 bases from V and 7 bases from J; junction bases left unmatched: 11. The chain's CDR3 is CASSLAGVAREQYF. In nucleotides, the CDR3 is TGTGCCAGCAGCCTCGCGGGAGTTGCAAGGGAGCAGTACTTC. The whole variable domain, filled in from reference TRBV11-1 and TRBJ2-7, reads EAEVAQSPRYKITEKSQAVAFWCDPISGHATLYWYRQILGQGPELLVQFQDESVVDDSQLPKDRFSAERLKGVDSTLKIQPAELGDSAMYLCASSLAGVAREQYFGPGTRLTVT.

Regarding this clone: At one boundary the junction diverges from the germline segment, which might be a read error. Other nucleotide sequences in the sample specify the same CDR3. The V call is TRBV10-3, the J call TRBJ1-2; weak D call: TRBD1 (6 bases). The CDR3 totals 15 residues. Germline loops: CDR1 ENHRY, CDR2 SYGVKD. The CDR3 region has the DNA TGTGCCATCAGTGAGAGGGGGGGCTTTAACTACGGCTACACCTTC. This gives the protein CAISERGGFNYGYTF.

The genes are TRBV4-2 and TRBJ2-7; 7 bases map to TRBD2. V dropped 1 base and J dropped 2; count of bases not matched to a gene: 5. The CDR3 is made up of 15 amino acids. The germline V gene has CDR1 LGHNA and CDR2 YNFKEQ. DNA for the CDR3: TGTGCCAGCAGCCAAGTAACGGGAGGACCCTACGAGCAGTACTTC. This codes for CASSQVTGGPYEQYF.

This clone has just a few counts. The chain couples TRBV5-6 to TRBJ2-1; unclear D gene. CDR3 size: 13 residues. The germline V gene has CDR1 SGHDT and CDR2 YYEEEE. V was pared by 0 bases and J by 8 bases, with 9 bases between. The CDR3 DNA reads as TGTGCCAGCAGCTTGGAAATGGGCGATGAGCAGTTCTTC. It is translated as CASSLEMGDEQFF.

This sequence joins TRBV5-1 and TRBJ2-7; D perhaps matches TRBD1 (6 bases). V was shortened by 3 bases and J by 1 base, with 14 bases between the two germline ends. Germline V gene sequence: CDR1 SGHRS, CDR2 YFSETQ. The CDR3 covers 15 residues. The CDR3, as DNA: TGCGCCAGCAGCTCACAGGGTACGGGTTCCTACGAGCAGTACTTC. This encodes CASSSQGTGSYEQYF.

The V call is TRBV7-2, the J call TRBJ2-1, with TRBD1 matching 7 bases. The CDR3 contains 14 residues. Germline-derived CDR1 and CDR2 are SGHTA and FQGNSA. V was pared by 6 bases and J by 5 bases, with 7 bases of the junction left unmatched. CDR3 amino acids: CASRIDRENNEQFF. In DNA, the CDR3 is TGTGCCAGCAGGATCGACAGGGAAAACAATGAGCAGTTCTTC.

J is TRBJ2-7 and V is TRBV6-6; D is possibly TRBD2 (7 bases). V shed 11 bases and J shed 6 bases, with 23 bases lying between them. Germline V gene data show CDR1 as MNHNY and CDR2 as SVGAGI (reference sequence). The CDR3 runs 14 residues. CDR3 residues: CAHFSGGSSGEQYF. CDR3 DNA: TGTGCCCATTTCTCGGGGGGCAGTTCGGGCGAGCAGTACTTC.

As DNA, the CDR3 is TGTGCCAGCAGTTTATCTCGCGTCTATGGCTACACCTTC. Encoded protein: CASSLSRVYGYTF. The chain has TRBV27 and TRBJ1-2; D call uncertain. Trimming left V 0 bases short and J 4 bases short, with 6 bases between. In germline, CDR1 is MNHEY, CDR2 SMNVEV (reference sequence). This CDR3 is built from 13 residues.

In nucleotides, the CDR3 is TGCGCCAGCAGCTTGGCGGGGGGCGGACAGCCCCAGCATTTT. Protein product: CASSLAGGGQPQHF. J is TRBJ1-5 and V is TRBV5-1, with D maybe TRBD1 (6 bases). The germline V gene has CDR1 SGHRS and CDR2 YFSETQ. Trimming pared 0 bases from V and 7 bases from J, leaving 11 bases between. The length of the CDR3 is 14 residues.

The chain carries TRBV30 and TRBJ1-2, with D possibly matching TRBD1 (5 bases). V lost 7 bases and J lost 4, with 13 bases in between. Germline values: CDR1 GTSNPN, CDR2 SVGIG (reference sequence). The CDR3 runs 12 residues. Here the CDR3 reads CAFNRGFYGYTF. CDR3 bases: TGTGCCTTCAACCGGGGGTTCTATGGCTACACCTTC.

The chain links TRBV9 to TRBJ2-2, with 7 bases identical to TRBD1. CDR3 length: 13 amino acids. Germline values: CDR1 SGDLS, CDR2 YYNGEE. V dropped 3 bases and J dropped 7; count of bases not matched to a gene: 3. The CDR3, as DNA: TGTGCCAGCAGCGACCGGACAGGCGGGGAGCTGTTTTTT. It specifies CASSDRTGGELFF.

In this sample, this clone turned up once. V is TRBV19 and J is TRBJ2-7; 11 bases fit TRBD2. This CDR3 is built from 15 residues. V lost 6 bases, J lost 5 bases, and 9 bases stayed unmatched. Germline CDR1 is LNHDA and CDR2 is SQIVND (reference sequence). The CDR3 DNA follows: TGTGCCAGTAGGCGAACTAGCGGGAGTTACAACGAGCAGTACTTC. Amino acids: CASRRTSGSYNEQYF.